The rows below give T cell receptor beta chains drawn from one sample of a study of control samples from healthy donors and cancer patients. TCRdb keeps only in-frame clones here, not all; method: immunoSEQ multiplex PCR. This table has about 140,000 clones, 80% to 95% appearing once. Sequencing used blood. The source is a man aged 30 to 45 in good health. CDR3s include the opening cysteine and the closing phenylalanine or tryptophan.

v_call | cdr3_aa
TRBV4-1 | CASSLFGLENTEAFF
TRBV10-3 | CAISGGGVETQYF
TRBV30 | CAWSLGTAVEAFF
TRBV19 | CASSIVPEVQPQHF
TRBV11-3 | CASSLDGSLIREQYF
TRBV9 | CASSVHGGVNNSPLHF
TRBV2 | CASRPGLAPGELFF
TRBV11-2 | CASSPHISEKLFF
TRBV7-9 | CASSTGTGYNTEAFF
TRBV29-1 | CSVTGSGANVLTF
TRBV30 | CAWRGGTEAFF
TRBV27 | CASSSSWTANTEAFF
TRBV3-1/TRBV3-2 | CASSQYGADTQYF
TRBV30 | CAWSGRPTSFGGTQYF
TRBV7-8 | CASSLGGTAYTEAFF
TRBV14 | CASSQFISTDGLAGGYEQYF
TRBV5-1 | CASSSQGGYSYNEQFF
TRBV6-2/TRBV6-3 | CASSLYLSNQPQHF
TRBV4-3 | CASSQEVIELAATYEQYF
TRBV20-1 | CSAIELGLGFF
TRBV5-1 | CASSWGGNSGNQPQHF
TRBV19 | CASSSSQGAYNQPQHF
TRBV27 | CASSLSAGTYYGYTF
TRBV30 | CAWSVDRGPAGYTF
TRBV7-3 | CASSLGTGTSGMNEQFF
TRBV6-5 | CAVEGENTEAFF
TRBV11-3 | CASQGAWNSPLHF
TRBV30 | CAWTPSGRREQYF
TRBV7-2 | CASSFLVGANYGYTF
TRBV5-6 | CASSLATGDTQYF
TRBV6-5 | CASTLAGTAYNEQFF
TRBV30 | CAWRSGQRNQPQHF
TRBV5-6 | CASSSLSDRVPADTQYF
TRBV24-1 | CATRGSGTTGELFF
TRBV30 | CAWSVGGLQPQHF
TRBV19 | CATQTGAQPQHF
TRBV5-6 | CASSSTGTGENTEAFF
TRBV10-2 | CASSESLSSRTYNEQFF
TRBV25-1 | CASSVGMFSTEAFF
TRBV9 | CASKRTGGGYGYTF
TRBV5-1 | CASSSRSGIVNNEQFF
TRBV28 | CASRTSGFYEQYF
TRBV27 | CASSPEGGTDTQYF
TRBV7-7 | CASSLGGEETQYF
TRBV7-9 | CASTPDGRVAFF
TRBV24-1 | CATKMTGDYGYTF
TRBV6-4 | CASSHSPGLASDEQFF
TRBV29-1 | CSVEGNVFDEQFF
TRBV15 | CATSRRYRVGSQETQYF
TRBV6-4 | CASSDGEDTGELFF
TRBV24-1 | CATSDSGRTDTQYF